The TCR beta chain described here comes from a study of T cell repertoires in cytomegalovirus infection. In the study overall: CMV epitopes in the study were HLA-C-restricted (recently identified) and HLA-B-restricted (well studied).

This CDR3 comprises 13 residues. V was clipped by 7 bases and J by 7 bases, with 16 bases between them. Germline-derived CDR1 and CDR2 are LNHDA and SQIVND (reference sequence). Each CDR3 protein gets one entry after TCRdb re-called the reads with MiXCR. The data show hundreds of thousands of distinct CDR3 sequences, approximately 32% seen once. A single count supports this clonotype. The antigen remains undetermined. This chain links TRBV19 with TRBJ1-2; possible D gene TRBD1, 5 bases. This receptor was identified in a human donor in good health (CMV status not recorded). Some clones in this sample may be carry-over from other donors' samples. The material sequenced was cultured CD8+ T cells from PBMCs, taken from culture after CMV antigen stimulation. This CDR3 reads CASTPGGEAGYTF. CDR3 bases: TGTGCCAGTACCCCGGGGGGAGAGGCTGGCTACACCTTC.